This TCR beta chain was recorded in a study of beta chain features in type 1 diabetes. The CDR3 runs 16 residues. Germline V gene lookup returns CDR1 SGHKS and CDR2 YYEKEE (reference sequence). Germline trimming cut 0 bases from V and 2 bases from J; bases unmatched to any gene: 7. Whole-study findings and limits: Moderate but significant shortening of TCRB CDR3s was recorded in all four CD4+ subsets from Type 1 diabetes patients.

The investigators reverse transcribed all of the isolated RNA, so they sequenced expressed TCRB transcripts. The average output of naive, central memory and regulatory T cell samples was approximately 3.8 million reads. Data came from immunoSEQ multiplex PCR; TCRdb stores just in-frame clones and leaves some out. The table has approximately 260,000 clones, roughly 21% seen once. Worth noting for this clone: What it binds is not known.

Every donor provided one heparinised blood draw, which averaged approximately 100 mL. The chain uses TRBV5-5 and TRBJ2-5; TRBD2 matches 7 bases. The TCR comes from a woman between 40 and 50 years old with type 1 diabetes. Sequenced: naive CD4+ T cells from blood. CDR3 loop: CASSLDLRGVQETQYF. In nucleotides, the CDR3 is TGTGCCAGCAGCTTGGATCTCCGGGGGGTACAAGAGACCCAGTACTTC.